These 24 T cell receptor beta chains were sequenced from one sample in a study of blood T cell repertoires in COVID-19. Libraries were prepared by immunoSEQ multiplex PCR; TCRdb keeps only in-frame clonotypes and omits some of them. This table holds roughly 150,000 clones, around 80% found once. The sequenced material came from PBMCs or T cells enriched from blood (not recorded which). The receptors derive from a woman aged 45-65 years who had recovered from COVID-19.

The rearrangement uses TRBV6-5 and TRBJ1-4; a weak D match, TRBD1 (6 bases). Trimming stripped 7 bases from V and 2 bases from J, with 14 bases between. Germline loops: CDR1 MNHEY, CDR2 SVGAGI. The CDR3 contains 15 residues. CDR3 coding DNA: TGTGCCAGCACCAGGGGAGGGGGTACTAATGAAAAACTGTTTTTT. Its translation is CASTRGGGTNEKLFF.

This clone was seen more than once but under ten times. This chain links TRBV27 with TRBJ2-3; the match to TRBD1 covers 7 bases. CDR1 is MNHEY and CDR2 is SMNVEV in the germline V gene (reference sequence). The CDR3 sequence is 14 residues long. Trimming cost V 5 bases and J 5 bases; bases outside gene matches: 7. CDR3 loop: CASSHRDSQDTQYF. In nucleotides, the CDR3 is TGTGCCAGCAGTCACCGGGACAGTCAAGATACGCAGTATTTT.

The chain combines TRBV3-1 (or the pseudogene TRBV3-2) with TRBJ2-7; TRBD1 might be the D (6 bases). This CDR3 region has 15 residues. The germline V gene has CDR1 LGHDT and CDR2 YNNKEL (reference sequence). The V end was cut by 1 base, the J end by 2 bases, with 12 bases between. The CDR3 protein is CASSQVHRDTYEQYF. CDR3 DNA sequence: TGTGCCAGCAGCCAAGTCCACAGGGATACCTACGAGCAGTACTTC.

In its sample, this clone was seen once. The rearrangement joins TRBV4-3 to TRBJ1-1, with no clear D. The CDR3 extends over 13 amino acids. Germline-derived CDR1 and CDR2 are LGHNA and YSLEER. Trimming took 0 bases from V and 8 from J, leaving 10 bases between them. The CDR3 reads CASSQDLSGEAFF. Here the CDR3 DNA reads TGCGCCAGCAGCCAAGATCTTAGCGGGGAAGCTTTCTTT.

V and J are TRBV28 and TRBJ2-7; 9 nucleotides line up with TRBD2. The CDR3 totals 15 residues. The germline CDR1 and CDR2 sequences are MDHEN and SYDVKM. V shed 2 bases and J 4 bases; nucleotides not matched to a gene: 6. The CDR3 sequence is CASSLAGGRWYEQYF. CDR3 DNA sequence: TGTGCCAGCAGTTTAGCGGGAGGGAGGTGGTACGAGCAGTACTTC.

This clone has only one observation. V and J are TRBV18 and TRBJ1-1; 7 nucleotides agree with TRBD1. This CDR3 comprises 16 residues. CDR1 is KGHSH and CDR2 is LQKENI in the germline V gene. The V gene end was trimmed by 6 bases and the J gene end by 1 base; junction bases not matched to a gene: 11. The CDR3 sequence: CASSPRQGTANTEAFF. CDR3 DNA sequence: TGTGCCAGCTCGCCCCGACAAGGGACAGCGAACACTGAAGCTTTCTTT.

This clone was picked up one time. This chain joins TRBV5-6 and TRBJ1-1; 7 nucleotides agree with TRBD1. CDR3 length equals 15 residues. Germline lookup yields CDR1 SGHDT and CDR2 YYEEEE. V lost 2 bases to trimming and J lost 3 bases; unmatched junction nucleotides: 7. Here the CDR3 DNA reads TGTGCCAGCAGCTTATTAGGGGGCGCCGACACTGAAGCTTTCTTT. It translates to CASSLLGGADTEAFF.

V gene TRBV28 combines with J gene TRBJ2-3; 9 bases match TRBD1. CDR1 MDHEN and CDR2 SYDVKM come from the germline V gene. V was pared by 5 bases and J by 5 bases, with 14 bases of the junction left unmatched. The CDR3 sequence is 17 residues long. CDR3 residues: CASSIPWEDRGVDTQYF. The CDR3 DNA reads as TGTGCCAGCAGTATTCCCTGGGAGGACAGGGGTGTAGATACGCAGTATTTT.

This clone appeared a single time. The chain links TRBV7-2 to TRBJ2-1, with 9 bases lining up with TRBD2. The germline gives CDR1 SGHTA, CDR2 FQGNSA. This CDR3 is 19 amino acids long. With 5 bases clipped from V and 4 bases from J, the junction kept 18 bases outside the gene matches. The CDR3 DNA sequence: TGTGCCAGCAGCATCAGGGTGCCAGCGGGAGGAGGGGGTTACAATGAGCAGTTCTTC. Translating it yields CASSIRVPAGGGGYNEQFF.

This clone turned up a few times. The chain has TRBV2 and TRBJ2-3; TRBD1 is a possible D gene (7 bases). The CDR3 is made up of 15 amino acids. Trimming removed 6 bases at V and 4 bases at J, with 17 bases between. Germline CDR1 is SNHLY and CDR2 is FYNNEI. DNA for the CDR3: TGTGCCAGCAGGGGGGGACAGACCACGGCAGATACGCAGTATTTT. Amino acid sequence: CASRGGQTTADTQYF.

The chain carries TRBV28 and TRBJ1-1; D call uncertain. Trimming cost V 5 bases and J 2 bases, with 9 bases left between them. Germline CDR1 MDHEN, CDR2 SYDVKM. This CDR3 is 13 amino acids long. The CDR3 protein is CASSPIHNTEAFF. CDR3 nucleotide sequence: TGTGCCAGCAGTCCAATTCATAACACTGAAGCTTTCTTT.

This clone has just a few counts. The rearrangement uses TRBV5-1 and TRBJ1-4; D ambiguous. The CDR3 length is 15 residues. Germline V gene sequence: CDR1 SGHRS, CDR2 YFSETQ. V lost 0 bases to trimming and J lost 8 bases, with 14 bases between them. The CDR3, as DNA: TGCGCCAGCAGCTTGGCCTCAGGAACGGGGGAAAAACTGTTTTTT. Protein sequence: CASSLASGTGEKLFF.

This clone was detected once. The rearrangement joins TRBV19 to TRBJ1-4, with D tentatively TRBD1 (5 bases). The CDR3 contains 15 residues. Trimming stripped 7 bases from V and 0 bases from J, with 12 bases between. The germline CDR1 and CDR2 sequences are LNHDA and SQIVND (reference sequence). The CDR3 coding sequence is TGTGCCAGTATCGACAGACCTGCAACTAATGAAAAACTGTTTTTT. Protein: CASIDRPATNEKLFF.

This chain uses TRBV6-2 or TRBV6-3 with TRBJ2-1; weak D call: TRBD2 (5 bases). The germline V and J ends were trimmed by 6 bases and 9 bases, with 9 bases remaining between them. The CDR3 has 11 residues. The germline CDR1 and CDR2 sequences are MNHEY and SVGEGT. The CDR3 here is CASSRGREQFF. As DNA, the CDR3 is TGTGCCAGCAGCCGCGGGCGTGAGCAGTTCTTC.

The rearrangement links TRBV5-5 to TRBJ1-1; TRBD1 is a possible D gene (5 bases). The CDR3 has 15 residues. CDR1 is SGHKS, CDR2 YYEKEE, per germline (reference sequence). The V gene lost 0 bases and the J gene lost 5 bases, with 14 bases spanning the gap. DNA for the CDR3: TGTGCCAGCAGCTTGGGGGCAGGGTGGGGTACTGAAGCTTTCTTT. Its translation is CASSLGAGWGTEAFF.

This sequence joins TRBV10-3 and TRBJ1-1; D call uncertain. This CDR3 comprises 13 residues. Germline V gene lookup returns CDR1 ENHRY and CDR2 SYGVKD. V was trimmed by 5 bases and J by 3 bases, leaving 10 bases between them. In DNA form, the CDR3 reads TGTGCCATCAGTCGGACGGAGGACACTGAAGCTTTCTTT. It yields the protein CAISRTEDTEAFF.

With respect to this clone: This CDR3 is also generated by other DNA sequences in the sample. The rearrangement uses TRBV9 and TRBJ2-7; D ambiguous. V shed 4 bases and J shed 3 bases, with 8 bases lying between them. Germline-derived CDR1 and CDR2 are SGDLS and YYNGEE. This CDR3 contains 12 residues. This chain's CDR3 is CASSPTGYEQYF. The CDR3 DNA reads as TGTGCCAGCAGCCCAACTGGCTACGAGCAGTACTTC.

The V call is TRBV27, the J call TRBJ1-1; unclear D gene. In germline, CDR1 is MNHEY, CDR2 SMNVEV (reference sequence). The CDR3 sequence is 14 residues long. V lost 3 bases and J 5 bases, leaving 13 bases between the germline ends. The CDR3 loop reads CASSFRGGRTEAFF. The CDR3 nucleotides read TGTGCCAGCAGTTTTCGGGGAGGGAGGACTGAAGCTTTCTTT.

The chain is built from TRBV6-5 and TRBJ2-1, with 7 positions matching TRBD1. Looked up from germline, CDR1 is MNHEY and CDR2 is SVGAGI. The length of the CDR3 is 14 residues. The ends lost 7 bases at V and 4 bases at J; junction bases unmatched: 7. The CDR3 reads CASTRQGPYNEQFF. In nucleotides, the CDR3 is TGTGCCAGCACCCGACAGGGCCCGTACAATGAGCAGTTCTTC.

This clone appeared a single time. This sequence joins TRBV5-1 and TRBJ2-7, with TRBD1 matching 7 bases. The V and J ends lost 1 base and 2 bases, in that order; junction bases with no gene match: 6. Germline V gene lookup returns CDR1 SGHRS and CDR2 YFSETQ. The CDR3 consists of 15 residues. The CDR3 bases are TGCGCCAGCAGCTTGCAACAGGGGCCAACCTACGAGCAGTACTTC. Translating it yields CASSLQQGPTYEQYF.

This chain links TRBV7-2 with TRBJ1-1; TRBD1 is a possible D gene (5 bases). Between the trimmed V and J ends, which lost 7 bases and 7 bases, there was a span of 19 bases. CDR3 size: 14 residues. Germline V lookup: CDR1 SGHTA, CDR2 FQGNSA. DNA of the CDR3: TGTGCCAGCACAAACCGCGGGGGGAGAGATGAAGCTTTCTTT. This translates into CASTNRGGRDEAFF.

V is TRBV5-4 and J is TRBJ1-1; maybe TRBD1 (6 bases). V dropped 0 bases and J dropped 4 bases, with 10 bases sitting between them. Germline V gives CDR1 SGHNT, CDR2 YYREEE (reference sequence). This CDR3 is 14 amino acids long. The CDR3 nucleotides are TGTGCCAGCAGCTTGGAGGGGGTGGGCACTGAAGCTTTCTTT. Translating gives CASSLEGVGTEAFF.

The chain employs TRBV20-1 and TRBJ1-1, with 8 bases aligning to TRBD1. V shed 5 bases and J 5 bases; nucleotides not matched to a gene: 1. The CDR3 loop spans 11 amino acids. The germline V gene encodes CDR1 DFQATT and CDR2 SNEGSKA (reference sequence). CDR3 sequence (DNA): TGCAGTGCTCGGACAGGGACTGAAGCTTTCTTT. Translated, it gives CSARTGTEAFF.

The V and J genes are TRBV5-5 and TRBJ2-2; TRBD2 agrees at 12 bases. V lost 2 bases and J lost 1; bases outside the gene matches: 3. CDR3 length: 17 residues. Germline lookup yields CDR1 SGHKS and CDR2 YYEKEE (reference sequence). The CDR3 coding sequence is TGTGCCAGCAGCTTAGGACTAGCGGGGCGGAACACCGGGGAGCTGTTTTTT. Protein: CASSLGLAGRNTGELFF.